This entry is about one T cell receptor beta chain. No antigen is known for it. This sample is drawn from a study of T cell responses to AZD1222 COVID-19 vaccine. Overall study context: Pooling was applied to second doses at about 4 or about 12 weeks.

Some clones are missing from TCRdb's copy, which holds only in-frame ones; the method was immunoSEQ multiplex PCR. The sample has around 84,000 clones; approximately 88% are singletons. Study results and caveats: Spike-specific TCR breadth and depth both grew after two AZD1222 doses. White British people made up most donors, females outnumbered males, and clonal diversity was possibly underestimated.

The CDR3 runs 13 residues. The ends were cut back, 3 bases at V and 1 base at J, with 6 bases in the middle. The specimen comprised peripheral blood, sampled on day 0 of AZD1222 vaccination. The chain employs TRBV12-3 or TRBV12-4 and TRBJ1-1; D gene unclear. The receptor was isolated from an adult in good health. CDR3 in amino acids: CASSFGANTEAFF. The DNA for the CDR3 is TGTGCCAGCAGTTTCGGTGCGAACACTGAAGCTTTCTTT.